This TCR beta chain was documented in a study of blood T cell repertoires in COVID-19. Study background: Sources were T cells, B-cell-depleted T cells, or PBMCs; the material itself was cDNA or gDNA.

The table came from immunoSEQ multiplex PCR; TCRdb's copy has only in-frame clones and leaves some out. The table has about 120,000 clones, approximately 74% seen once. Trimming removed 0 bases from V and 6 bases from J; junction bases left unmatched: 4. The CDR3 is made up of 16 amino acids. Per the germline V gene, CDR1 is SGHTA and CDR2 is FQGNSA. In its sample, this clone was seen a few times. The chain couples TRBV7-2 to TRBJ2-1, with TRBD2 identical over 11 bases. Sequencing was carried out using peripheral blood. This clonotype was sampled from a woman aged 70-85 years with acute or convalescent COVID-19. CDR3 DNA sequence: TGTGCCAGCAGCTTAGCTAGCGGGAGGGCCTTCAATGAGCAGTTCTTC. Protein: CASSLASGRAFNEQFF.